This passage covers 10 T cell receptor beta chains from one sample sequenced in a study of response to subunit inactivated influenza vaccine. In TCRdb, the RT-PCR reads were re-called with MiXCR into one record per CDR3 protein. This repertoire shows hundreds of thousands of distinct CDR3 sequences, about 15% found once; its top ten account for 5.5% to 8%. The sequenced sample was PBMCs from blood, obtained roughly 2 weeks before vaccination. Source of these receptors: a man between 50 and 59 years old who received an inactivated influenza vaccine.

The chain combines TRBV11-2 with TRBJ2-2; D may be TRBD2 (6 bases). V lost 5 bases to trimming and J lost 1 base, with 14 bases between them. CDR3 length: 16 amino acids. Germline V CDR1 and CDR2: SGHAT, FQNNGV. The CDR3 DNA is TGTGCCAGCAGCCCGTATAGCGGTCAGAACACCGGGGAGCTGTTTTTT. As protein: CASSPYSGQNTGELFF.

This clonotype showed up just a few times. The chain has TRBV15 and TRBJ2-1; a possible D gene is TRBD1 (6 bases). This CDR3 has 15 residues. The V end lost 0 bases, the J end lost 3 bases, and 9 bases lay between the germline ends. CDR1 is LNHNV and CDR2 is YYDKDF in the germline V gene (reference sequence). The CDR3 sequence is CATSREDSDYNEQFF. In DNA, the CDR3 is TGTGCCACCAGCAGAGAGGACAGTGACTACAATGAGCAGTTCTTC.

The chain uses TRBV19 and TRBJ2-7; D might be TRBD2 (5 bases). V was pared by 5 bases and J by 4 bases, with 12 bases between. Germline V gives CDR1 LNHDA, CDR2 SQIVND (reference sequence). The CDR3 consists of 13 residues. CDR3 residues: CASSFRRTYEQYF. The CDR3 bases are TGTGCCAGTAGTTTCCGCAGGACTTACGAGCAGTACTTC. The full variable domain, completed using reference TRBV19 and TRBJ2-7, is DGGITQSPKYLFRKEGQNVTLSCEQNLNHDAMYWYRQDPGQGLRLIYYSQIVNDFQKGDIAEGYSVSREKKESFPLTVTSAQKNPTAFYLCASSFRRTYEQYFGPGTRLTVT.

Worth noting for this clonotype: This may stem from a read error, because a much larger clone lies one nucleotide away. The chain is built from TRBV28 and TRBJ2-3; D uncertain. CDR1 MDHEN and CDR2 SYDVKM come from the germline V gene. V lost 5 bases, J lost 1 base, and 13 bases lay in between. This CDR3 has 15 amino acids. The CDR3 sequence: CASSPRMPGTDTQYF. Here the CDR3 DNA reads TGTGCCAGCAGTCCCCGCATGCCGGGCACAGATACGCAGTATTTT. Variable domain in full (rest from reference TRBV28 and TRBJ2-3): DVKVTQSSRYLVKRTGEKVFLECVQDMDHENMFWYRQDPGLGLRLIYFSYDVKMKEKGDIPEGYSVSREKKERFSLILESASTNQTSMYLCASSPRMPGTDTQYFGPGTRLTVL.

This clonotype was observed at least ten times. V is TRBV12-3 or TRBV12-4 and J is TRBJ2-7; D gene ambiguous. Trimming removed 6 bases from V and 5 bases from J, with 14 bases in between. This CDR3 has 13 residues. The CDR3 is CASSPSEYDEQYF. In DNA, the CDR3 is TGTGCCAGCAGCCCGTCGGAGTACGACGAGCAGTACTTC.

The rearrangement links TRBV7-9 to TRBJ2-4; possibly TRBD1 for D (6 bases). Germline-derived CDR1 and CDR2 are SEHNR and FQNEAQ (reference sequence). The CDR3 loop spans 16 amino acids. V was pared by 5 bases and J by 0 bases, with 14 bases between. The DNA of the CDR3 is TGTGCCAGCAGCCGACAGGAACTACTAGCCAAAAACATTCAGTACTTC. It translates to CASSRQELLAKNIQYF. Using reference TRBV7-9 and TRBJ2-4 for the parts outside the CDR3, the full variable domain is DTGVSQNPRHKITKRGQNVTFRCDPISEHNRLYWYRQTLGQGPEFLTYFQNEAQLEKSRLLSDRFSAERPKGSFSTLEIQRTEQGDSAMYLCASSRQELLAKNIQYFGAGTRLSVL.

This clonotype showed up many times. V is TRBV7-6 and J is TRBJ2-2, with D unclear. The V end lost 1 base, the J end lost 2 bases, and 8 bases lay between the germline ends. There are 15 residues in the CDR3. Germline lookup yields CDR1 SGHVS and CDR2 FNYEAQ. This chain's CDR3 is CASSLVVGNTGELFF. The CDR3 nucleotides are TGTGCCAGCAGCTTAGTGGTGGGAAACACCGGGGAGCTGTTTTTT.

V usage is TRBV5-6 and J usage is TRBJ2-1, with 7 bases lining up with TRBD2. V lost 0 bases, J lost 2 bases, and 2 bases stayed unmatched. The CDR3 runs to 15 residues. Germline V lookup: CDR1 SGHDT, CDR2 YYEEEE. CDR3 sequence: CASSLGGSAYNEQFF. The CDR3 coding sequence is TGTGCCAGCAGCTTGGGCGGGAGTGCCTACAATGAGCAGTTCTTC.

The chain has TRBV29-1 and TRBJ1-3; 8 bases match TRBD1. V gave up 4 bases and J gave up 2 bases; unmatched junction bases: 1. CDR1 is SQVTM, CDR2 ANQGSEA, per germline. The CDR3 totals 13 residues. The CDR3 DNA is TGCAGCGTTGGGGACAGGCCTGGAAACACCATATATTTT. The encoded protein is CSVGDRPGNTIYF.

The rearrangement joins TRBV13 to TRBJ1-5, with D uncertain. Germline CDR1 reads PRHDT; CDR2 reads FYEKMQ (reference sequence). V was pared by 0 bases and J by 1 base, with 13 bases between. The CDR3 has 17 residues. CDR3 residues: CASSLGLGKRSNQPQHF. CDR3 sequence (DNA): TGTGCCAGCAGCTTAGGCTTAGGGAAGAGGAGCAATCAGCCCCAGCATTTT.